Listed below are T cell receptor beta chains from one sample, sequenced in a study of tumor and adjacent non-tumor tissue in lung cancer. TCRdb passed the multiplex PCR reads through MiXCR, listing each CDR3 protein once. The table includes approximately 120,000 distinct CDR3 sequences, more than 70% detected once. Sequencing was carried out using lung tumor tissue. The receptors were sampled from a woman aged 60-70 years with non-small cell lung cancer. The CDR3 runs from the conserved cysteine through the conserved F or W. The order of the fields is D gene, clone size, J gene, V gene, CDR3 DNA, CDR3 protein. The D gene is left open where the match is weak. The size field is filled for only some rows; it gives once, few, many or a size class.

.,.,TRBJ2-7,TRBV4-2,TGTGCCAGCAGCCAAGATGGCCGGGACTCCTACGAGCAGTACTTC,CASSQDGRDSYEQYF
.,.,TRBJ2-7,TRBV11-3,TGTGCCAGCAGCTTGCGACTGGGAACTTCTTACGAGCAGTACTTC,CASSLRLGTSYEQYF
.,.,TRBJ2-1,TRBV6-5,TGTGCCAGCAGTTACTATGCGGGGCAGTGGGCAGATGGGCAGTTATTC,CASSYYAGQWADGQLF
.,.,TRBJ2-3,TRBV11-2,TGTGCCAACAGCGCTACCGGGACGGTCACAGATACGCAATATTTT,CANSATGTVTDTQYF
.,many,TRBJ2-5,TRBV6-2/TRBV6-3,TGTGCCAGCAGTTACACTACCGCAGGGGGGCTCAGAGAGACCCAGTACTTC,CASSYTTAGGLRETQYF
.,.,TRBJ2-3,TRBV11-2,TGTGCCAGCATCGCCACGGGGACGGCTACAGATACGCAGTATTTT,CASIATGTATDTQYF
TRBD1,.,TRBJ2-1,TRBV30,TGTGCCTGGGAATCCGGGACAGGGTATAATGAGCAGTTCTTC,CAWESGTGYNEQFF
.,.,TRBJ1-5,TRBV12-3/TRBV12-4,TGTGCCAGGAGTCTCCGAGGGGTTAGCAATCAGCCCCAGCATTTT,CARSLRGVSNQPQHF
.,.,TRBJ2-3,TRBV11-2,TGTGCCATCAGCTCGGTACTCACAGATACGCAGTATTTT,CAISSVLTDTQYF
.,once,TRBJ2-5,TRBV18,TGTGCCAACTCACCTGGACAGATCCAAGAGACCCAGTACTTC,CANSPGQIQETQYF
TRBD2,.,TRBJ2-7,TRBV20-1,TGCAGTGCTAGTTTCAGCGGGAGGGGCTACGAGCAATACTTC,CSASFSGRGYEQYF
.,.,TRBJ2-3,TRBV24-1,TGTGCCACCAGTGTCTGGGCGGGGAGCACGGATACGCAGTATTTT,CATSVWAGSTDTQYF
.,once,TRBJ1-1,TRBV28,TGTGCCAGCAGTTTGCTACAAGATTCTATCCTCACTGAAGCTTTCTTT,CASSLLQDSILTEAFF
TRBD1,.,TRBJ1-6,TRBV20-1,TGCAGTGCCATAGATCCCAGACAGGGTGATTCACGCCTCCACTTT,CSAIDPRQGDSRLHF
.,.,TRBJ2-7,TRBV4-2,TGTGCCAGGAGCAGGAATTGGCCTCCCGTCGGTCCCTACGAGCAGTACTTC,CARSRNWPPVGPYEQYF
TRBD2,.,TRBJ2-2,TRBV20-1,TGCAATGCTTCAGGGGGGGCTAGCGGGGCCACGAACACCGTGGAGCTGTTTTTT,CNASGGASGATNTVELFF
.,.,TRBJ2-4,TRBV4-3,TGCGCCAGCACCCAAGATCGGAGGGGCCAAACCTCAGCCAAAAACATTCAGGACTTC,CASTQDRRGQTSAKNIQDF
.,.,TRBJ2-2,TRBV11-2,TGTGCCAGCAGGAGAGTATGGGGCACCGGGGGGCTGTTTTTT,CASRRVWGTGGLFF
.,.,TRBJ2-2,TRBV14,TGTGCCAGCAGCCCCTTTGAACTGAACACCGGGGAGCTGTTTTTT,CASSPFELNTGELFF
.,few,TRBJ1-1,TRBV5-4,TGTGCCAGCTCAGAACAGGGAACGAGTGAAGCTTTCTTT,CASSEQGTSEAFF
.,.,TRBJ1-1,TRBV20-1,TGCAGTACTAGTGGCCTCATGAAAACTGAAGCTCTCTTT,CSTSGLMKTEALF
.,once,TRBJ1-2,TRBV6-6,TGCGCCAGCAGTTACACTCCTCAAGGCGGCTATGGCTACACCTTC,CASSYTPQGGYGYTF
TRBD2,.,TRBJ2-5,TRBV7-9,TGTGCCAGCAGCTTAGCGCGGCTAGCGGGAGGGGCAGGAGAAACCCAGTACTTC,CASSLARLAGGAGETQYF
.,.,TRBJ1-2,TRBV11-2,TGTGCCAGCACCCTAACCGGAGGCTATGGCTGCACCTTC,CASTLTGGYGCTF
.,.,TRBJ2-7,TRBV11-2,TGTGCCAGCGGCTTATCTGGCTACGAACAGTACTTC,CASGLSGYEQYF
.,.,TRBJ2-7,TRBV12-3/TRBV12-4,TGTACCAGCAAACAGGGCGACGAGCAGTACTTC,CTSKQGDEQYF
.,few,TRBJ1-4,TRBV11-3,TGTGCCAGCAGCTTTGACAGCCGTGATACAACTAATGAAAAACTATTTTTT,CASSFDSRDTTNEKLFF
.,.,TRBJ2-5,TRBV6-1,TGTACCAGTACCCAGCAAGAGACCCAGTACTTC,CTSTQQETQYF
TRBD1,.,TRBJ1-2,TRBV6-1,TGTGCCACCAAACTTACCCCGGGACAGGGGCTATTTTGGTACACCTTC,CATKLTPGQGLFWYTF
.,.,TRBJ1-5,TRBV29-1,TGCAGCGCCGGGGGCAGTAGGATCGGGCAGCCCCAGAATTTT,CSAGGSRIGQPQNF
TRBD1,.,TRBJ1-1,TRBV4-2,TGTGCCAGCAGCCAAGAAGACGGGACAGGGGCCACTGAAACTTTCTTT,CASSQEDGTGATETFF
.,.,TRBJ2-2,TRBV11-3,TGTGCCAGCAGCTTAGGAAGCGGGACAGAGAGAACCGGGGGGCTGTTTTTT,CASSLGSGTERTGGLFF
.,.,TRBJ2-7,TRBV28,TGTGCCAGCAGGGTGCCCGGGCCTGTGGATAAGCAATACTTC,CASRVPGPVDKQYF
.,once,TRBJ2-7,TRBV6-2/TRBV6-3,TGTGCCAGCAGTAATACCTACGAGCACTATTTC,CASSNTYEHYF
.,.,TRBJ2-7,TRBV6-6,TGTGCCAACTGTTACTCCTATGTCGAGCAGTACTTC,CANCYSYVEQYF
.,once,TRBJ2-7,TRBV11-2,TGTGCCAGCAGCTCATCCACCGAGATAGCCGAGCAGTACTTC,CASSSSTEIAEQYF
.,many,TRBJ1-6,TRBV4-1,TGCGCCAGCAGCCAGGGGGTAGTTGGATCACCCCTCCACTTT,CASSQGVVGSPLHF
.,.,TRBJ2-1,TRBV20-1,TGCAGTGCTAGCCCAGTGGGATTGCTTGGTCAGTTCTTC,CSASPVGLLGQFF
.,once,TRBJ2-5,TRBV4-1,TGCGCCAACAGCCAAGATATGGGGCCCCTAGAGACCCAGTACTTC,CANSQDMGPLETQYF
TRBD1,.,TRBJ1-5,TRBV11-2,TGTGCCATCTCCCGGGACAGGGGTCAGGCCCTGCATTTT,CAISRDRGQALHF
.,few,TRBJ2-4,TRBV7-9,TGTGCCAGCAGCGAAAGTTCCCTAGCCAAAAACATTCAGTACTTC,CASSESSLAKNIQYF
TRBD2,many,TRBJ2-7,TRBV7-8,TGTGCCAGCAGCTTATCTCGTAGCGGGAGCAATGGTCCGGACGAGCAGTACTTC,CASSLSRSGSNGPDEQYF
.,.,TRBJ1-5,TRBV11-2,TGTGCCAGTAGCTTGGAGGGAGTCCAGCCCCAGCATTTT,CASSLEGVQPQHF
TRBD2,once,TRBJ2-1,TRBV20-1,TGCAGTGCCAAACCCTCCACCAGCGGGGGGGCTAATGTACTCTACAATGAGCAGTTCTTC,CSAKPSTSGGANVLYNEQFF
TRBD1,many,TRBJ1-1,TRBV29-1,TGCAGCATAGGACAGGGGAACACTGAAGCTTTCTTT,CSIGQGNTEAFF
TRBD2,few,TRBJ2-1,TRBV7-3,TGTGCCAGCAGCTTCAGCCCCGCGGGACTAGCGATTGAGCAGTTCTTC,CASSFSPAGLAIEQFF
.,.,TRBJ1-1,TRBV4-2,TGTGCCAGCGGCCAAGACATGAACACTGAAGCTCTCTTT,CASGQDMNTEALF
.,.,TRBJ2-7,TRBV29-1,TGCAGCGTTGTTACTGGGAAACCCTACGAACAGTACTTC,CSVVTGKPYEQYF